This TCR beta chain was sequenced in a study of beta chain features in type 1 diabetes. Study background: The patients were much like the healthy donors in age, gender and cell yields. Study-wide results and caveats: Any HLA type influence on TCRB rearrangement was left unresolved here. Shorter TCRB CDR3s, moderately but significantly so, marked every one of the four CD4+ subsets in Type 1 diabetes patients.

Every donor had blood drawn once into heparin, around 0.12 L on average. The isolated RNA, all of it, was reverse transcribed, so expressed TCRB transcripts were what got sequenced. The assay was immunoSEQ multiplex PCR, and TCRdb's table has in-frame clones only and misses some. Of more than 550,000 clones listed, roughly 13% are singletons. This clone was seen only a few times. Its target is unknown. Sequencing used naive CD4+ T cells from blood. This clonotype was obtained from a man younger than 35 with type 1 diabetes.

CDR3 nucleotides: TGTGCCAGCACCGGACTAGCGGGAGAAAACGAGCAGTACTTC. As protein: CASTGLAGENEQYF. The chain joins TRBV6-6 to TRBJ2-7; 13 nucleotides align to TRBD2. Germline V gene lookup returns CDR1 MNHNY and CDR2 SVGAGI (reference sequence). Trimming at V came to 7 bases and at J to 5 bases, leaving 5 bases not matched to a gene. The CDR3 consists of 14 residues.